The table lists the clone carrying this TCR beta chain with a few counts. Its specificity is unknown. CDR3 length: 19 amino acids. CDR1 SGHTA and CDR2 FQGNSA come from the germline V gene. Deletions cut 2 bases from V and 0 bases from J, with 19 bases between. These data originate in a study of cytomegalovirus exposure and HLA in healthy donors. Overall study: Unique TCRs from HLA-typed donors, about 85 million of them, were held in an early data release. Among several hundred genotyped donors, around 81% fell in the Caucasian-associated ancestry cluster.

General study points: A likely sequencing artifact accounted for one observed cluster of highly shared sequence variants. Listed as cytomegalovirus-associated were 164 TCR beta chains.

The PCR ran on 60 Vbeta and 13 Jbeta primers. TCRdb's table, derived via immunoSEQ multiplex PCR, lists solely in-frame clones and lacks some. The table shows 100,000 to 150,000 clones, with about four fifths occurring only once. The rearrangement links TRBV7-2 to TRBJ1-4, with D unresolved. The origin of this receptor is a female donor in good health and CMV-seropositive. Sequenced input: PBMCs. CDR3 region: CASSLRVGEPRATNEKLFF. CDR3 DNA: TGTGCCAGCAGCTTAAGGGTCGGAGAGCCGAGGGCAACTAATGAAAAACTGTTTTTT.